This TCR beta chain was found in a study of blood T cell repertoires in COVID-19. This CDR3 is built from 18 residues. Germline CDR1 and CDR2: LNHDA and SQIVND (reference sequence). The V gene end was trimmed by 3 bases and the J gene end by 3 bases; junction bases not matched to a gene: 6. In the study's own analysis: For nucleated cells, counts were estimated from reference gene primer amplification. This table comes from immunoSEQ multiplex PCR, and its TCRdb copy is limited to in-frame clones, with some not included. The DNA was the basis for D and trimming; V, J and clone size are from that table. Of hundreds of thousands of clones in the sample, 90% were seen once.

The sequence came from a woman aged 18 to 35 with acute COVID-19. This chain connects TRBV19 to TRBJ2-2; 14 positions agree with TRBD2. The sequencing input was PBMCs or T cells enriched from blood (not recorded which). The CDR3 loop is CASSIGGLAGAYTGELFF. DNA of the CDR3: TGTGCCAGTAGTATTGGGGGACTAGCGGGAGCTTACACCGGGGAGCTGTTTTTT. Together with reference TRBV19 and TRBJ2-2, the CDR3 gives the full variable domain: DGGITQSPKYLFRKEGQNVTLSCEQNLNHDAMYWYRQDPGQGLRLIYYSQIVNDFQKGDIAEGYSVSREKKESFPLTVTSAQKNPTAFYLCASSIGGLAGAYTGELFFGEGSRLTVL.